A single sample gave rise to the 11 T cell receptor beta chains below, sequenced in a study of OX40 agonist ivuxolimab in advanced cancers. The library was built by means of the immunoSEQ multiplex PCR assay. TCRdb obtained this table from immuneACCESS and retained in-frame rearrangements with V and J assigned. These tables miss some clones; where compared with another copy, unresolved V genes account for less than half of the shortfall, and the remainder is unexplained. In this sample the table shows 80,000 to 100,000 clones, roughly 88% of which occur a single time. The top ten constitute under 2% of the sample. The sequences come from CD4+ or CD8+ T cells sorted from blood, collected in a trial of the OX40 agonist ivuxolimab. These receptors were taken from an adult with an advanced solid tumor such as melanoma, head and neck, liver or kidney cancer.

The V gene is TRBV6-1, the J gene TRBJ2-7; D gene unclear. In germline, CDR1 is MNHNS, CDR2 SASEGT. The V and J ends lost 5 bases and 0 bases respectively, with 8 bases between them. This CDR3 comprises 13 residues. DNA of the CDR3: TGTGCCAGCAGTAGGCCATCCTCCTACGAGCAGTACTTC. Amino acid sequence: CASSRPSSYEQYF.

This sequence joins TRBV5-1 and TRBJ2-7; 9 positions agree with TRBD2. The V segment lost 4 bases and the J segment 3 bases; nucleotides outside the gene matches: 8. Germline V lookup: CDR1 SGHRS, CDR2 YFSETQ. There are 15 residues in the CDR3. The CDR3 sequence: CASSRESGRYYEQYF. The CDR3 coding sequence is TGCGCCAGCAGCCGCGAAAGCGGGAGGTACTACGAGCAGTACTTC.

CDR3 sequence: CAISAGTSNYEQYF. For the CDR3, the DNA is TGTGCCATCAGCGCCGGGACTAGCAACTACGAGCAGTACTTC. The genes are TRBV10-3 and TRBJ2-7, with 9 bases identical to TRBD2. Germline CDR1 reads ENHRY; CDR2 reads SYGVKD. The ends lost 6 bases at V and 3 bases at J; junction bases unmatched: 6. The CDR3 contains 14 residues.

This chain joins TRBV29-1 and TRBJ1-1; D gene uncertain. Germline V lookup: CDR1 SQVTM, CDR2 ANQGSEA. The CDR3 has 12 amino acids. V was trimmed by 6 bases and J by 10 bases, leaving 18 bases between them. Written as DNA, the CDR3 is TGCAGCGTGACCCCTCCCCAGCAGAGAGCTTTCTTT. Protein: CSVTPPQQRAFF. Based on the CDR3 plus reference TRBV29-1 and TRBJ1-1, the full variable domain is SAVISQKPSRDICQRGTSLTIQCQVDSQVTMMFWYRQQPGQSLTLIATANQGSEATYESGFVIDKFPISRPNLTFSTLTVSNMSPEDSSIYLCSVTPPQQRAFFGQGTRLTVV.

In DNA, the CDR3 is TGTGCCAGTAGTCGGCGCGGGCCTAGCGGGAGGGCCTCCTACAATGAGCAGTTCTTC. Its translation: CASSRRGPSGRASYNEQFF. The genes are TRBV19 and TRBJ2-1; TRBD2 matches 12 bases. The CDR3 consists of 19 residues. The V gene's germline CDR1 is LNHDA and CDR2 SQIVND (reference sequence). V lost 5 bases, J lost 0 bases, and 11 bases stayed unmatched.

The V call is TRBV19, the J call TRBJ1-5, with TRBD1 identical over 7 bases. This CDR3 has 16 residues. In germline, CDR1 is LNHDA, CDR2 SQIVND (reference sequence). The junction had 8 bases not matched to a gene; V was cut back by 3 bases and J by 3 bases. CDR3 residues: CASSMGNRGYNQPQHF. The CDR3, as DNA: TGTGCCAGTAGTATGGGAAACAGGGGATACAATCAGCCCCAGCATTTT.

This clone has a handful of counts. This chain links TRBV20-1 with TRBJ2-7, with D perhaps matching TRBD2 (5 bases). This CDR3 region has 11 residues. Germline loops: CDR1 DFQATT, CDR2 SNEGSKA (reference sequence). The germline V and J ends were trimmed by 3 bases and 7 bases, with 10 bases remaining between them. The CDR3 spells CSASPRGEQYF. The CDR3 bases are TGCAGTGCTAGCCCCCGAGGGGAGCAGTACTTC.

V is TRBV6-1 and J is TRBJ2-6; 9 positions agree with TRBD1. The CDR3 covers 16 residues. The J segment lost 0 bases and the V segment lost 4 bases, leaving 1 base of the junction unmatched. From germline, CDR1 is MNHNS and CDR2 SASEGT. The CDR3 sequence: CASSATGGSGANVLTF. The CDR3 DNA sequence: TGTGCCAGCAGTGCGACAGGGGGCTCTGGGGCCAACGTCCTGACTTTC.

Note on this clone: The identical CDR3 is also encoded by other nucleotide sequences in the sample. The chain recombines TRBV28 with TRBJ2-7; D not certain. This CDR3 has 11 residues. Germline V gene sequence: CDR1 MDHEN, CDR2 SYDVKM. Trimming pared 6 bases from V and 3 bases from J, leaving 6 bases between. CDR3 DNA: TGTGCCAGCAGCCTGAACTACGAGCAGTACTTC. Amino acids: CASSLNYEQYF.

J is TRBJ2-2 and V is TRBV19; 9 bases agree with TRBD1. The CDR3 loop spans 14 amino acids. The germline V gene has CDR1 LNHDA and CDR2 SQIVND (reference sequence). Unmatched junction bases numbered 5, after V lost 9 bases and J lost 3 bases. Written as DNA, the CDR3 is TGTGCCAGCAGAGGGACAGGGTACACCGGGGAGCTGTTTTTT. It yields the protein CASRGTGYTGELFF.

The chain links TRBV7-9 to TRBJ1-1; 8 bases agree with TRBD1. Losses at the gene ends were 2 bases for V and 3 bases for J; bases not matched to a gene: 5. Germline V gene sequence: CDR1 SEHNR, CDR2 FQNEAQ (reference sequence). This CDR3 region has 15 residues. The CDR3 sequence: CASSLRQGADTEAFF. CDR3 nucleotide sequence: TGTGCCAGCAGCTTACGGCAGGGGGCGGACACTGAAGCTTTCTTT.